This T cell receptor beta chain was identified in a study of sequential checkpoint blockade in melanoma. Across the study: First-line arms were nivolumab then ipilimumab, or the reverse, randomized 1:1.

Treatment described: randomized to nivolumab then ipilimumab (arm A) or the reverse (arm B). From thawed PBMCs, live CD3+CD8+ cells negative for CD19 and CD56 were sorted. The assay was immunoSEQ multiplex PCR, and TCRdb's table has in-frame clones only and misses some. The sample yields approximately 15,000 clones, approximately 80% seen once. The sequence derives from a human donor with melanoma. This material consisted of CD8+ T cells sorted from blood (inferred from file names), taken from a patient given nivolumab and ipilimumab in sequence.

The CDR3 DNA follows: TGTGCCAGCAGTCCCTTAAAACGGTACGGGGCCAACGTCCTGACTTTC. Its protein is CASSPLKRYGANVLTF. The chain employs TRBV27 and TRBJ2-6; D is undetermined. Germline-derived CDR1 and CDR2 are MNHEY and SMNVEV (reference sequence). The V gene lost 5 bases and the J gene lost 4 bases, with 15 bases spanning the gap. There are 16 residues in the CDR3.